This passage covers 9 T cell receptor beta chains from one sample sequenced in a study of cytomegalovirus exposure and HLA in healthy donors. Primers: 60 Vbeta forward and 13 Jbeta reverse. Using immunoSEQ multiplex PCR, the repertoire was profiled, and TCRdb retains in-frame clones only, with some absent. The repertoire holds 140,000 to 150,000 clones, with roughly 80% as singletons. The sequenced material came from PBMCs. The receptor set was obtained from a man in his forties in good health and CMV-seronegative.

The genes are TRBV6-5 and TRBJ1-6; 10 bases map to TRBD1. The V gene end was trimmed by 0 bases and the J gene end by 9 bases; junction bases not matched to a gene: 5. The CDR3 contains 16 residues. Germline V lookup: CDR1 MNHEY, CDR2 SVGAGI. CDR3 region: CASSYSGQGNTSPLHF. CDR3 coding DNA: TGTGCCAGCAGTTACTCGGGACAGGGGAACACTTCACCCCTCCACTTT.

The chain has TRBV15 and TRBJ2-2; 7 nucleotides agree with TRBD2. J was trimmed by 5 bases and V by 5 bases; bases with no gene match: 11. The germline V gene has CDR1 LNHNV and CDR2 YYDKDF (reference sequence). This CDR3 is built from 16 residues. The CDR3 region is CATSPMGGRETGELFF. In DNA, the CDR3 is TGTGCCACCAGCCCGATGGGGGGGAGGGAGACCGGGGAGCTGTTTTTT.

The rearrangement joins TRBV28 to TRBJ2-2, with D possibly being TRBD2 (7 bases). Trimming cost V 2 bases and J 0 bases, with 10 bases left between them. In germline, CDR1 is MDHEN, CDR2 SYDVKM. This CDR3 is built from 16 residues. CDR3 sequence reads: CASSLAGATNTGELFF. The CDR3 nucleotides read TGTGCCAGCAGTTTAGCGGGGGCGACGAACACCGGGGAGCTGTTTTTT.

The chain recombines TRBV19 with TRBJ2-7; 11 bases map to TRBD2. Germline assignment: CDR1 LNHDA and CDR2 SQIVND (reference sequence). The CDR3 contains 18 residues. Unmatched junction bases numbered 12, after V lost 3 bases and J lost 2 bases. CDR3 sequence (DNA): TGTGCCAGTAGTATTAGCCTAGCGGGGGGACGATCGCCCTACGAGCAGTACTTC. This sequence encodes CASSISLAGGRSPYEQYF. Using reference TRBV19 and TRBJ2-7 for the parts outside the CDR3, the full variable domain is DGGITQSPKYLFRKEGQNVTLSCEQNLNHDAMYWYRQDPGQGLRLIYYSQIVNDFQKGDIAEGYSVSREKKESFPLTVTSAQKNPTAFYLCASSISLAGGRSPYEQYFGPGTRLTVT.

The chain joins TRBV5-1 to TRBJ1-4; D possibly corresponds to TRBD1 (5 bases). Trimming left V 2 bases short and J 4 bases short, with 12 bases between. Germline V gene data show CDR1 as SGHRS and CDR2 as YFSETQ. The CDR3 totals 15 residues. CDR3: CASSFSGGFNEKLFF. CDR3 nucleotides: TGCGCCAGCAGCTTTAGCGGGGGGTTTAATGAAAAACTGTTTTTT.

This clone was observed a single time. The rearrangement uses TRBV7-9 and TRBJ2-1; possible D gene TRBD1, 5 bases. CDR1 is SEHNR and CDR2 is FQNEAQ in the germline V gene (reference sequence). Trimming shortened V by 3 bases and J by 5 bases, and 17 bases separated the two germline ends. The CDR3 is made up of 16 amino acids. CDR3 in DNA: TGTGCCAGCAGCTTTGACATCCCAGGGTTAAACAATGAGCAGTTCTTC. Its protein is CASSFDIPGLNNEQFF.

The chain has TRBV19 and TRBJ2-7, with D possibly TRBD2 on 5 matching bases. This CDR3 region has 13 residues. V lost 2 bases and J lost 4, with 9 bases in between. The V gene's germline CDR1 is LNHDA and CDR2 SQIVND (reference sequence). The CDR3 region has the DNA TGTGCCAGTAGTATACGACGGGATTACGAGCAGTACTTC. Translation: CASSIRRDYEQYF.

V gene TRBV28 combines with J gene TRBJ2-1; 8 bases map to TRBD1. With V trimmed by 5 bases and J by 3 bases, 3 bases remained unmatched. CDR1 is MDHEN, CDR2 SYDVKM, per germline. The CDR3 has 14 residues. As DNA, the CDR3 is TGTGCCAGCAGTGAGGACAGGGTCTACAATGAGCAGTTCTTC. Protein product: CASSEDRVYNEQFF.

The V and J genes are TRBV28 and TRBJ1-6, with D possibly matching TRBD1 (6 bases). CDR3 length: 15 residues. Trimming took off 6 bases at V and 7 bases at J, with 16 bases between the two ends. The germline V gene encodes CDR1 MDHEN and CDR2 SYDVKM. The CDR3 bases are TGTGCCAGCAGCTATGACAGGCCGGCCAATTCACCCCTCCACTTT. Translating gives CASSYDRPANSPLHF. Supplemented by reference TRBV28 and TRBJ1-6, the full variable domain reads DVKVTQSSRYLVKRTGEKVFLECVQDMDHENMFWYRQDPGLGLRLIYFSYDVKMKEKGDIPEGYSVSREKKERFSLILESASTNQTSMYLCASSYDRPANSPLHFGNGTRLTVT.